The rows below give T cell receptor beta chains drawn from one sample of a study of PD-1 blockade in mismatch repair-deficient tumors. The protocol was immunoSEQ multiplex PCR, while the TCRdb copy is restricted to in-frame clones and leaves out a portion. The sample yields approximately 120,000 clones, 86% seen once. This material consisted of peripheral blood, taken 44 weeks after starting pembrolizumab. All receptors come from an adult with mismatch repair-deficient cancer. Each CDR3 is given with its conserved first and last residue. The D gene is left open where the match is weak. Some rows have no size entry. The others give once, few or many, or a class for an expanded clone.

V gene	D gene	clone size	J gene	CDR3 protein	CDR3 DNA
TRBV10-2	NA	NA	TRBJ2-1	CASSESRGRYYNEQFF	TGCGCCAGCAGTGAGTCTAGGGGACGATATTACAATGAGCAGTTCTTC
TRBV4-3	NA	NA	TRBJ2-7	CASSQVMGYEQYF	TGCGCCAGCAGCCAAGTGATGGGCTACGAGCAGTACTTC
TRBV30	NA	few	TRBJ1-2	CAWSVRYSNGYTF	TGTGCCTGGAGTGTACGTTATAGCAATGGCTACACCTTC
TRBV10-3	NA	NA	TRBJ1-3	CAISEGQAGNTIYF	TGTGCCATCAGCGAGGGGCAGGCTGGAAACACCATATATTTT
TRBV5-1	TRBD1	NA	TRBJ1-2	CASSPRDRGLYGYTF	TGCGCCAGCAGCCCCCGGGACAGGGGCCTCTATGGCTACACCTTC
TRBV7-3	NA	NA	TRBJ2-6	CASSLGPSGANVLTF	TGTGCCAGCAGCTTGGGACCCTCTGGGGCCAACGTCCTGACTTTC
TRBV4-1	TRBD1	NA	TRBJ2-1	CASSHDRTGTGNPEQFF	TGCGCCAGCAGCCACGATCGAACCGGGACAGGGAATCCTGAGCAGTTCTTC
TRBV6-5	TRBD1	NA	TRBJ1-2	CASSYGGQPYGYTF	TGTGCCAGCAGTTACGGGGGACAGCCATATGGCTACACCTTC
TRBV28	NA	NA	TRBJ1-3	CMAGGGLSGNTIYF	TGCATGGCGGGGGGGGGCCTATCCGGAAACACCATATATTTT
TRBV6-6	TRBD2	few	TRBJ2-1	CASTSGGRGEQFF	TGTGCCAGCACGTCAGGCGGGAGGGGTGAGCAGTTCTTC
TRBV2	TRBD1	NA	TRBJ1-5	CASSEDRGPNQPQHF	TGTGCCAGCAGCGAGGACAGGGGGCCCAATCAGCCCCAGCATTTT
TRBV7-9	TRBD2	NA	TRBJ2-1	CASSFPSGRGHEQFF	TGTGCCAGCAGCTTTCCTAGCGGGAGAGGGCATGAGCAGTTCTTC
TRBV5-1	NA	NA	TRBJ2-7	CASSGAYEQYF	TGCGCCAGCAGCGGGGCCTACGAGCAGTACTTC
TRBV4-3	NA	NA	TRBJ2-7	CASSQFFQGEQYF	TGCGCCAGCAGCCAATTTTTCCAGGGTGAGCAGTACTTC
TRBV7-3	NA	NA	TRBJ1-3	CASSLQGGSGNTIYF	TGTGCCAGCAGCTTACAGGGTGGCTCTGGAAACACCATATATTTT
TRBV19	TRBD2	NA	TRBJ2-3	CASNPKLAGEADTQYF	TGTGCCAGTAACCCTAAGCTAGCGGGAGAAGCAGATACGCAGTATTTT
TRBV6-5	TRBD1	NA	TRBJ2-1	CASSPRQGIVNEQFF	TGTGCCAGCAGTCCAAGACAGGGTATCGTCAATGAGCAGTTCTTC
TRBV11-2	NA	NA	TRBJ2-5	CASSLRVIQETQYF	TGTGCCAGCAGCTTGCGGGTGATCCAAGAGACCCAGTACTTC
TRBV5-6	NA	NA	TRBJ2-6	CASSFFGRLSGANVLTF	TGTGCCAGCAGCTTTTTTGGACGGTTATCTGGGGCCAACGTCCTGACTTTC
TRBV25-1	NA	NA	TRBJ1-2	CASSGHHTGRGGYTF	TGTGCCAGCAGTGGACACCATACAGGGCGGGGTGGCTACACCTTC
TRBV6-5	NA	NA	TRBJ2-7	CASSYASGGEQYF	TGTGCCAGCAGTTACGCATCCGGGGGCGAGCAGTACTTC
TRBV6-1	NA	NA	TRBJ2-1	CASAGTSIYNEQFF	TGTGCCAGTGCCGGGACCTCCATCTACAATGAGCAGTTCTTC
TRBV18	NA	NA	TRBJ2-2	CASSTISPNTGELFF	TGTGCCAGCTCTACGATCTCCCCGAACACCGGGGAGCTGTTTTTT
TRBV5-4	NA	NA	TRBJ1-1	CASSFLNTEAFF	TGTGCCAGCAGCTTTCTGAACACTGAAGCTTTCTTT
TRBV18	NA	NA	TRBJ1-2	CASSPGVDYGYTF	TGTGCCAGCTCACCAGGGGTAGACTATGGCTACACCTTC
TRBV29-1	NA	NA	TRBJ2-1	CSAAYNEQFF	TGCAGCGCTGCCTACAATGAGCAGTTCTTC
TRBV4-3	NA	NA	TRBJ2-2	CASSQDGMDPANTGELFF	TGCGCCAGCAGCCAAGATGGGATGGACCCCGCGAACACCGGGGAGCTGTTTTTT
TRBV4-1	TRBD2	once	TRBJ2-1	CASSQGSGSSNEQFF	TGCGCCAGCAGCCAAGGTAGCGGGAGCAGCAATGAGCAGTTCTTC
TRBV11-2	TRBD2	NA	TRBJ2-5	CASSLYSGKTQYF	TGTGCCAGCAGCCTCTATAGCGGGAAGACCCAGTACTTC
TRBV11-3	TRBD1	NA	TRBJ2-7	CASSPGQGFYEQYF	TGTGCCAGCAGCCCGGGACAGGGATTTTACGAGCAGTACTTC
TRBV7-3	TRBD1	NA	TRBJ2-1	CASSRTGVDEQFF	TGTGCCAGCAGCAGGACAGGGGTGGATGAGCAGTTCTTC
TRBV4-1	NA	NA	TRBJ2-3	CASTTIYRGPDTQYF	TGCGCCAGCACCACCATTTATCGGGGGCCAGATACGCAGTATTTT
TRBV11-3	TRBD2	NA	TRBJ2-7	CASSPLVAGSYEQYF	TGTGCCAGCAGCCCCCTCGTAGCGGGGTCCTACGAGCAGTACTTC
TRBV2	NA	NA	TRBJ1-1	CASRQDGTEAFF	TGTGCCAGCAGGCAGGACGGCACTGAAGCTTTCTTT
TRBV10-3	NA	few	TRBJ2-7	CAIGTQWQQYF	TGTGCCATCGGTACCCAATGGCAGCAGTACTTC
TRBV7-3	NA	once	TRBJ2-3	CASSFGFGTDTQYF	TGTGCCAGCAGCTTCGGGTTCGGCACAGATACGCAGTATTTT
TRBV30	TRBD2	NA	TRBJ2-7	CASDRIGRADEQYF	TGTGCCTCGGACCGGATCGGGAGGGCGGATGAGCAGTACTTC
TRBV27	NA	NA	TRBJ2-5	CASSSYRGLETQYF	TGTGCCAGCAGTTCATATCGGGGGCTAGAGACCCAGTACTTC
TRBV19	NA	NA	TRBJ2-4	CASSISRGDIQYF	TGTGCCAGTAGTATAAGCAGGGGGGACATTCAGTACTTC
TRBV30	TRBD2	NA	TRBJ2-5	CAWTLAGGHQETQYF	TGTGCCTGGACCCTAGCGGGAGGCCACCAAGAGACCCAGTACTTC
TRBV4-2	TRBD2	NA	TRBJ2-3	CASSLERELTDTQYF	TGTGCCAGCAGCCTCGAGCGGGAGCTAACAGATACGCAGTATTTT
TRBV13	NA	NA	TRBJ2-2	CASSLGPGGSYENTGELFF	TGTGCCAGCAGCTTAGGACCCGGGGGCTCCTACGAAAACACCGGGGAGCTGTTTTTT
TRBV5-1	TRBD2	NA	TRBJ2-7	CASSFGRETYEQYF	TGCGCCAGCAGCTTCGGGCGGGAGACCTACGAGCAGTACTTC
TRBV13	NA	NA	TRBJ2-7	CASSSPPSPSEQYF	TGTGCCAGCAGCTCCCCCCCTTCCCCTTCCGAGCAGTACTTC
TRBV10-3	NA	NA	TRBJ2-3	CAISEVWATVTTDTQYF	TGTGCCATCAGTGAAGTCTGGGCTACCGTAACCACAGATACGCAGTATTTT
TRBV2	NA	once	TRBJ2-2	CASSRVEGGGTGELFF	TGTGCCAGCAGCCGAGTCGAGGGAGGCGGCACCGGGGAGCTGTTTTTT